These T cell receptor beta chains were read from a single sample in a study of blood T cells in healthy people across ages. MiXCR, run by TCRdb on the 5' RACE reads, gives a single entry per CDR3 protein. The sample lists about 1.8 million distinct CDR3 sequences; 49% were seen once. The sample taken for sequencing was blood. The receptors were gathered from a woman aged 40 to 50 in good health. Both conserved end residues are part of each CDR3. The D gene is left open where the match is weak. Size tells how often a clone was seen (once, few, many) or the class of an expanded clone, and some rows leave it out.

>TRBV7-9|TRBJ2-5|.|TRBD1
CASSRIPGQPRETQYF
TGTGCCAGCAGCCGTATCCCGGGACAGCCGAGAGAGACCCAGTACTTC
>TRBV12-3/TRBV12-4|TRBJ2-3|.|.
CASRPIRTEGDTQYF
TGTGCCAGCAGACCCATCAGGACGGAGGGAGATACGCAGTATTTT
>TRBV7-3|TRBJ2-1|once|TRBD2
CASSLTGASGGYNEQFF
TGTGCCAGCAGCTTAACGGGGGCTAGCGGGGGTTACAATGAGCAGTTCTTC
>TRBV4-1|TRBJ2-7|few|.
CASSQEGRGGSYEQYF
TGCGCCAGCAGCCAAGAAGGCAGGGGGGGGAGCTACGAGCAGTACTTC
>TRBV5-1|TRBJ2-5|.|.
CASSTGPSLETQYF
TGCGCCAGCAGCACGGGACCGAGCTTGGAGACCCAGTACTTC
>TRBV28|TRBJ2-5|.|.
CASRGSGGGEETQYF
TGTGCCAGCAGGGGATCAGGAGGGGGGGAAGAGACCCAGTACTTC
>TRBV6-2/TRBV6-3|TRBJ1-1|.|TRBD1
CASSPGTGWLSTEAFF
TGTGCCAGCAGCCCCGGGACAGGGTGGTTGAGCACTGAAGCTTTCTTT
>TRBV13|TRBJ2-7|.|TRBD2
CASSLRTSGHNEQYF
TGTGCCAGCAGCCTGAGGACTAGCGGCCACAATGAGCAGTACTTC
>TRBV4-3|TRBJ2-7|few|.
CASSQDLGRSYEQYF
TGCGCCAGCAGCCAAGATCTCGGCAGATCCTACGAGCAGTACTTC
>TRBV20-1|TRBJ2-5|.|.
CSAALGLGQETQYF
TGCAGTGCTGCGCTGGGACTCGGACAAGAGACCCAGTACTTC
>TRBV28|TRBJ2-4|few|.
CASSSQTEQYF
TGTGCCAGCAGTTCTCAGACGGAACAGTACTTC
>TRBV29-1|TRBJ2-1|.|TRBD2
CSVRGLAGYNEQFF
TGCAGCGTTCGGGGACTAGCGGGATACAATGAGCAGTTCTTC
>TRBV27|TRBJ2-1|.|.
CASSLYSPGLGPPEQFF
TGTGCCAGCAGTCTCTACAGTCCGGGACTGGGGCCCCCTGAGCAGTTCTTC
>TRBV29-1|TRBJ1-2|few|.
CSVGQNYGYTF
TGCAGCGTTGGCCAAAACTATGGCTACACCTTC
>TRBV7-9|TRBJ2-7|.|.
CASSLDRNGPYF
TGTGCCAGCAGCTTAGACAGAAACGGGCCGTACTTC
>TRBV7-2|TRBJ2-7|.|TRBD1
CASSPRQGVTEQYF
TGTGCCAGCAGCCCTCGACAGGGGGTAACCGAGCAGTACTTC
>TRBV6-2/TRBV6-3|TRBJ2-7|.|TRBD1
CASSDSRQGSEQYF
TGTGCCAGCAGTGACTCTAGACAGGGCAGCGAGCAGTACTTC
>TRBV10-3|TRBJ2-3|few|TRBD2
CAIEAGSTDTQYF
TGTGCCATTGAAGCGGGGAGCACAGATACGCAGTATTTT
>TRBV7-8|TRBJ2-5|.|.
CASSMTETQYF
TGTGCCAGCAGCATGACGGAGACCCAGTACTTC
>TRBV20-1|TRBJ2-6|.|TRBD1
CSAGRTGSEANVLTF
TGCAGTGCTGGCCGGACAGGCTCTGAGGCCAACGTCCTGACTTTC
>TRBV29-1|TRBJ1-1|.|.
CSVRSGQKNTEAFF
TGCAGCGTCAGGAGTGGGCAGAAGAACACTGAAGCTTTCTTT
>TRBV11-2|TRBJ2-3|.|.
CASSLGQLSDTQYF
TGTGCCAGCAGCTTAGGGCAGTTATCAGATACGCAGTATTTT
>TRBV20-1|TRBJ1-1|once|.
CSVPDSRQSNTEAFF
TGCAGTGTCCCAGACTCTAGACAATCGAACACTGAAGCTTTCTTT
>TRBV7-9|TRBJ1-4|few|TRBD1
CASSSTATGGTTNEKLFF
TGTGCCAGCAGCTCCACAGCGACAGGGGGCACAACTAATGAAAAACTGTTTTTT
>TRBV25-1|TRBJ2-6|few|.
CASSDLDRTGANVLTF
TGTGCCAGCAGTGACCTTGACAGGACTGGGGCCAACGTCCTGACTTTC
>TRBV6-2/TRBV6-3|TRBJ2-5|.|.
CASTGLGCETQYF
TGTGCCAGCACCGGTCTGGGTTGTGAGACCCAGTACTTC
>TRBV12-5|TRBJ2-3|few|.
CASGPGPADHTQYF
TGTGCTAGTGGCCCAGGGCCGGCCGATCATACGCAGTATTTT
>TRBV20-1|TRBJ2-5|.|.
CSALSGQHQETQYF
TGCAGTGCGCTCTCCGGACAGCACCAAGAGACCCAGTACTTC
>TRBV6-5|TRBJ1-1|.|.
CASISPRENTEAFF
TGTGCCAGCATCTCTCCGAGGGAGAACACTGAAGCTTTCTTT
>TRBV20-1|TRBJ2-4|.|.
CSARDEGAAKNIQYF
TGCAGTGCTAGAGATGAGGGCGCGGCCAAAAACATTCAGTACTTC
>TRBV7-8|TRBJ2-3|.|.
CASSSPRSDTQYF
TGTGCCAGCAGCTCCCCGCGGAGTGATACGCAGTATTTT
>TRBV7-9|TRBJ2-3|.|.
CASSLDHSSTDTQYF
TGTGCCAGCAGCTTAGACCACAGTAGCACAGATACGCAGTATTTT
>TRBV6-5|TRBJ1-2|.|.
CASSYSRGLGGYTF
TGTGCCAGCAGTTACTCCCGAGGGCTGGGGGGCTACACCTTC
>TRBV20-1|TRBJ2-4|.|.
CSARELGVNLAKNIQYF
TGCAGTGCTCGCGAGCTGGGGGTGAACTTAGCCAAAAACATTCAGTACTTC
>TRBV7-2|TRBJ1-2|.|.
CASNPYQGDNYGYTF
TGTGCCAGCAACCCTTATCAGGGTGATAACTATGGCTACACCTTC
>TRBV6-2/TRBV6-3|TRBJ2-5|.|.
CASSYGVGKKTQYF
TGTGCCAGCAGTTACGGGGTAGGGAAAAAGACCCAGTACTTC
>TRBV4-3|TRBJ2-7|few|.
CASSSSLAYEQYF
TGCGCCAGCAGCTCAAGCTTGGCCTACGAGCAGTACTTC
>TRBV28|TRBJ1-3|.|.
CASNPSPAGGNTIYF
TGTGCCAGCAACCCTTCGCCAGCGGGGGGAAACACCATATATTTT
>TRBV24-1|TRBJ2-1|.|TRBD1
CATSGPPGTGGYEQFF
TGTGCCACCAGTGGCCCCCCCGGGACAGGGGGGTATGAGCAGTTCTTC
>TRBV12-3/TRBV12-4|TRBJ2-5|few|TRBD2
CASSTSGAPGETQYF
TGTGCCAGCAGTACTAGCGGGGCGCCTGGGGAGACCCAGTACTTC
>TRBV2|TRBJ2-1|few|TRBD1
CASSLDRGTQFF
TGTGCCAGCAGTCTGGACAGGGGGACCCAGTTCTTC
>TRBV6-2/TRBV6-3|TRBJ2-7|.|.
CASSRDGSGNYEQYF
TGTGCCAGCAGCAGAGATGGTTCGGGCAACTACGAGCAGTACTTC
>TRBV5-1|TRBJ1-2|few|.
CASSLGQTYYGYTF
TGCGCCAGCAGCTTGGGACAGACGTACTATGGCTACACCTTC
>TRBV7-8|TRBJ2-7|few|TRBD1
CASSLDRGWGEQYF
TGTGCCAGCAGCTTGGACAGGGGATGGGGCGAGCAGTACTTC
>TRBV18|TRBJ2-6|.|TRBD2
CASCPLPAGGSSGANALTF
TGTGCCAGCTGCCCCCTTCCAGCGGGGGGTTCCTCTGGGGCCAACGCCCTGACTTTC
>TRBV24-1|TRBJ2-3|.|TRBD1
CATSDSRQGGTILDTQYF
TGTGCCACCAGTGATTCTCGACAGGGGGGGACGATACTAGATACGCAGTATTTT
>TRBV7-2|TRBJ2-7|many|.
CASSQGRGSSYEQYF
TGTGCCAGCAGCCAGGGGAGGGGCAGCTCCTACGAGCAGTACTTC
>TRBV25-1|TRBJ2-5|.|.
CASSEWAGGETQYF
TGTGCCAGCAGTGAATGGGCAGGTGGGGAGACCCAGTACTTC
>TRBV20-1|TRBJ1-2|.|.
CLNTAYGYTF
TGCTTAAATACAGCGTATGGCTACACCTTC
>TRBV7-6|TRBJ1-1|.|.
CASSNKESNTEAFF
TGTGCCAGCAGCAACAAAGAATCCAACACTGAAGCTTTCTTT
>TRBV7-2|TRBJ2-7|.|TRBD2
CASSVLAGGREQYF
TGTGCCAGCAGCGTACTTGCGGGGGGGAGGGAGCAGTACTTC
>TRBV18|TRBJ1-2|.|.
CASSPMALDGYTF
TGTGCCAGCTCACCAATGGCTCTAGATGGCTACACCTTC
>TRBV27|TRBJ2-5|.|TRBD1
CASSFIETGGFGTQYF
TGTGCCAGCAGTTTTATCGAGACAGGGGGTTTTGGGACCCAGTACTTC